These 31 T cell receptor beta chains share one sample of origin, sequenced in a study of blood T cell repertoires in COVID-19. This table comes from immunoSEQ multiplex PCR, and its TCRdb copy is limited to in-frame clones, with some not included. The sample has about 210,000 clones, approximately 91% seen once; the top ten hold around 4.8%. The sequencing sample was made of peripheral blood. The receptors stem from a woman aged 40-49 years with acute or convalescent COVID-19.

V is TRBV19 and J is TRBJ1-5; the D gene is possibly TRBD1 (5 bases). CDR3 length: 14 residues. In germline, CDR1 is LNHDA, CDR2 SQIVND (reference sequence). The V end was cut by 5 bases, the J end by 6 bases, with 14 bases between. As DNA, the CDR3 is TGTGCCAGTAGTGGCAGGGAATTCGGTCAGCCCCAGCATTTT. It specifies CASSGREFGQPQHF.

This clone was seen only once. DNA for the CDR3: TGTGCCAGCAGCTCTTGGACAGGGGTGAACACTGAAGCTTTCTTT. This encodes CASSSWTGVNTEAFF. This chain uses TRBV5-5 with TRBJ1-1, with 9 bases lining up with TRBD1. Germline V CDR1 and CDR2: SGHKS, YYEKEE (reference sequence). V was clipped by 3 bases and J by 0 bases; unmatched bases: 3. The CDR3 extends over 15 amino acids.

V and J are TRBV30 and TRBJ1-6; D is undetermined. V lost 0 bases to trimming and J lost 8 bases, with 11 bases between them. Germline CDR1 GTSNPN, CDR2 SVGIG (reference sequence). The CDR3 sequence is 14 residues long. CDR3 in amino acids: CAWSVRGFDSPLHF. CDR3 nucleotides: TGTGCCTGGAGTGTACGAGGGTTTGATTCACCCCTCCACTTT.

This chain links TRBV11-2 with TRBJ1-5; D gene uncertain. The CDR3 spans 15 residues. CDR1 SGHAT and CDR2 FQNNGV come from the germline V gene. The germline V and J ends were trimmed by 4 bases and 0 bases, with 10 bases remaining between them. The CDR3 region is CASSSLSGSNQPQHF. The CDR3 DNA is TGTGCCAGCAGCTCCCTGTCGGGTAGCAATCAGCCCCAGCATTTT.

This clone appeared a single time. The CDR3 here is CASTLTGADGYTF. For the CDR3, the DNA is TGTGCCAGCACCCTAACAGGGGCGGATGGCTACACCTTC. The rearrangement uses TRBV5-4 and TRBJ1-2; 7 nucleotides line up with TRBD1. The length of the CDR3 is 13 residues. The germline gives CDR1 SGHNT, CDR2 YYREEE (reference sequence). The V segment lost 6 bases and the J segment 6 bases; nucleotides outside the gene matches: 8.

The gene calls are TRBV18 and TRBJ1-1; TRBD1 matches at 12 bases. The CDR3 is 15 amino acids. Germline CDR1 and CDR2: KGHSH and LQKENI. V was pared by 5 bases and J by 4 bases, with 5 bases of the junction left unmatched. The CDR3 reads CASSTGQGAGTEAFF. The CDR3 nucleotides are TGTGCCAGCTCAACGGGACAGGGGGCGGGCACTGAAGCTTTCTTT. The whole variable domain, remainder taken from reference TRBV18 and TRBJ1-1, is NAGVMQNPRHLVRRRGQEARLRCSPMKGHSHVYWYRQLPEEGLKFMVYLQKENIIDESGMPKERFSAEFPKEGPSILRIQQVVRGDSAAYFCASSTGQGAGTEAFFGQGTRLTVV.

This rearrangement joins TRBV19 to TRBJ1-5; a possible D gene is TRBD1 (5 bases). The germline V gene has CDR1 LNHDA and CDR2 SQIVND (reference sequence). The CDR3 loop spans 14 amino acids. V was shortened by 6 bases and J by 0 bases, with 9 bases between the two germline ends. In DNA, the CDR3 is TGTGCCAGTAGGGACACCGATAGCAATCAGCCCCAGCATTTT. Translating it yields CASRDTDSNQPQHF.

The CDR3 here is CASSLGGGRPKAFF. The CDR3 bases are TGTGCCAGCAGCTTGGGGGGTGGCAGACCAAAAGCTTTCTTT. The genes are TRBV11-2 and TRBJ1-1; D perhaps matches TRBD1 (5 bases). CDR3 length: 14 amino acids. V lost 3 bases and J 9 bases, leaving 17 bases between the germline ends. Germline V gene data show CDR1 as SGHAT and CDR2 as FQNNGV.

The chain links TRBV3-1 (or the pseudogene TRBV3-2) to TRBJ1-3; TRBD1 aligns across 8 bases. V lost 1 base and J lost 4; bases outside the gene matches: 0. Germline-derived CDR1 and CDR2 are LGHDT and YNNKEL (reference sequence). CDR3 length: 14 amino acids. The CDR3 loop is CASSQGDRGNTIYF. As DNA, the CDR3 is TGTGCCAGCAGCCAAGGGGACAGGGGAAACACCATATATTTT.

This clone was seen just once. The chain is built from TRBV5-6 and TRBJ1-1, with D perhaps matching TRBD1 (5 bases). CDR1 is SGHDT and CDR2 is YYEEEE in the germline V gene. Trimming removed 0 bases from V and 1 base from J, with 10 bases in between. CDR3 size: 15 residues. The CDR3 loop reads CASSLEGRGNTEAFF. The CDR3 DNA reads as TGTGCCAGCAGCTTGGAGGGGCGGGGGAACACTGAAGCTTTCTTT. Full variable domain (missing parts from reference TRBV5-6 and TRBJ1-1): DAGVTQSPTHLIKTRGQQVTLRCSPKSGHDTVSWYQQALGQGPQFIFQYYEEEERQRGNFPDRFSGHQFPNYSSELNVNALLLGDSALYLCASSLEGRGNTEAFFGQGTRLTVV.

The V call is TRBV29-1, the J call TRBJ1-1, with 8 bases lining up with TRBD1. The ends lost 2 bases at V and 0 bases at J; junction bases unmatched: 8. This CDR3 comprises 16 residues. The germline V gene has CDR1 SQVTM and CDR2 ANQGSEA. The CDR3 spells CSVERWTGSMNTEAFF. As DNA, the CDR3 is TGCAGCGTTGAACGGTGGACAGGGAGTATGAACACTGAAGCTTTCTTT.

The chain uses TRBV6-5 and TRBJ1-5, with D unclear. Germline assignment: CDR1 MNHEY and CDR2 SVGAGI. Trimming cost V 5 bases and J 4 bases, with 15 bases left between them. The CDR3 spans 15 residues. This CDR3 reads CASSTTPPGNQPQHF. As DNA, the CDR3 is TGTGCCAGCAGTACAACTCCGCCCGGGAATCAGCCCCAGCATTTT.

The V call is TRBV3-1 (or the pseudogene TRBV3-2), the J call TRBJ1-6; weak D call: TRBD1 (5 bases). With 4 bases removed from V and 4 bases from J, the gap between germline ends came to 8 bases. This CDR3 spans 14 amino acids. CDR1 is LGHDT, CDR2 YNNKEL, per germline (reference sequence). CDR3 sequence reads: CASSRRQYNSPLHF. CDR3 DNA sequence: TGTGCCAGCAGCCGCAGACAGTATAATTCACCCCTCCACTTT.

This chain connects TRBV21-1 to TRBJ2-5; the listed D gene, TRBD2, was not tested against the DNA. TRBV21-1 has pseudogene status. The CDR3 is 15 amino acids. CDR3 nucleotides: TGTGCCAGCAGCAAAGCGCTTTCGGAGAAAGAGACCCAGTACTTC. As protein: CASSKALSEKETQYF.

CDR3 amino acids: CASSHVGQAVDYGYTF. CDR3 DNA sequence: TGTGCCAGCAGCCACGTGGGACAGGCGGTTGACTATGGCTACACCTTC. The V gene is TRBV3-1 (or the pseudogene TRBV3-2), the J gene TRBJ1-2; 8 nucleotides align to TRBD1. V gave up 3 bases and J gave up 3 bases; unmatched junction bases: 9. Per the germline V gene, CDR1 is LGHDT and CDR2 is YNNKEL (reference sequence). The CDR3 spans 16 residues.

A word on this clone: Its ends do not fully match the called genes, so a read error is possible. The CDR3 region is CASSRRDRVNDGYTF. The CDR3 nucleotides read TGTGCCAGTAGCCGCCGGGACAGGGTTAACGATGGCTACACCTTC. J is TRBJ1-2 and V is TRBV19, with 9 bases matching TRBD1. The CDR3 totals 15 residues. The germline V gene encodes CDR1 LNHDA and CDR2 SQIVND (reference sequence).

The genes are TRBV30 and TRBJ1-2, with 7 positions matching TRBD1. The ends lost 3 bases at V and 5 bases at J; junction bases unmatched: 9. Germline CDR1 GTSNPN, CDR2 SVGIG (reference sequence). The CDR3 consists of 14 residues. In DNA, the CDR3 is TGTGCCTGGAGGGGAGACAGGGAGCGATATGGCTACACCTTC. This translates into CAWRGDRERYGYTF. Full variable domain (missing parts from reference TRBV30 and TRBJ1-2): SQTIHQWPATLVQPVGSPLSLECTVEGTSNPNLYWYRQAAGRGLQLLFYSVGIGQISSEVPQNLSASRPQDRQFILSSKKLLLSDSGFYLCAWRGDRERYGYTFGSGTRLTVV.

CDR3 bases: TGTGCCAGCAGCCGTTCACAACAGGGGTGGGAAGGCTACACCTTC. Amino acid sequence: CASSRSQQGWEGYTF. The rearrangement joins TRBV11-2 to TRBJ1-2, with TRBD1 matching 7 bases. Looked up from germline, CDR1 is SGHAT and CDR2 is FQNNGV. V trimming: 5 bases; J trimming: 8 bases; junction bases outside the gene matches: 14. The CDR3 runs 15 residues.

The J gene is TRBJ2-3, the V gene TRBV13, with TRBD1 matching 9 bases. V lost 4 bases and J lost 2; bases outside the gene matches: 4. CDR1 PRHDT and CDR2 FYEKMQ come from the germline V gene (reference sequence). The CDR3 contains 15 residues. CDR3 sequence (DNA): TGTGCCAGCAGCTCCCGGGACAGGGACACAGATACGCAGTATTTT. As protein: CASSSRDRDTDTQYF.

This clone was seen only once. The chain uses TRBV5-4 and TRBJ1-2; weak D call: TRBD1 (6 bases). Per the germline V gene, CDR1 is SGHNT and CDR2 is YYREEE (reference sequence). The V gene lost 2 bases and the J gene lost 5 bases, with 10 bases spanning the gap. The CDR3 length is 13 residues. Here the CDR3 reads CASSFRQEYGYTF. The CDR3 coding sequence is TGTGCCAGCAGCTTCCGACAGGAATATGGCTACACCTTC.

In its sample, this clone was seen a few times. The rearrangement links TRBV19 to TRBJ1-1, with no clear D. Trimming cost V 5 bases and J 4 bases, with 14 bases left between them. This CDR3 is built from 14 residues. Germline lookup yields CDR1 LNHDA and CDR2 SQIVND (reference sequence). This chain's CDR3 is CASSDLGGITEAFF. The CDR3, as DNA: TGTGCCAGTAGTGACCTCGGCGGGATCACTGAAGCTTTCTTT.

The chain is built from TRBV6-6 and TRBJ2-3; 13 nucleotides align to TRBD2. Germline CDR1 and CDR2: MNHNY and SVGAGI (reference sequence). This CDR3 region has 17 residues. Trimming removed 5 bases from V and 9 bases from J; junction bases left unmatched: 14. The CDR3 protein is CASSPGRLAGGGDTQYF. CDR3 bases: TGTGCCAGCAGTCCCGGAAGACTAGCGGGGGGAGGGGACACGCAGTATTTT.

The chain employs TRBV2 and TRBJ1-1, with 8 nucleotides matching TRBD1. V dropped 6 bases and J dropped 0; count of bases not matched to a gene: 6. The CDR3 contains 15 residues. Germline V gene lookup returns CDR1 SNHLY and CDR2 FYNNEI. This chain's CDR3 is CASRGQAVVNTEAFF. CDR3 nucleotide sequence: TGTGCCAGCAGGGGACAGGCGGTAGTGAACACTGAAGCTTTCTTT.

In its sample, this clone was seen a few times. The chain carries TRBV12-3 or TRBV12-4 and TRBJ1-5; D possibly corresponds to TRBD1 (6 bases). CDR3 length: 13 amino acids. Trimming stripped 5 bases from V and 4 bases from J, with 9 bases between. The CDR3 here is CASSLDRNQPQHF. DNA of the CDR3: TGTGCCAGCAGTCTGGACAGAAATCAGCCCCAGCATTTT.

The chain employs TRBV7-7 and TRBJ2-2; 7 positions match TRBD2. CDR3 size: 15 residues. Germline V lookup: CDR1 SSHAT, CDR2 FNYEAQ (reference sequence). V dropped 5 bases and J dropped 0; count of bases not matched to a gene: 3. The CDR3 DNA sequence: TGTGCCAGCAGCCCGGGACTAACGAACACCGGGGAGCTGTTTTTT. As protein: CASSPGLTNTGELFF. Together with reference TRBV7-7 and TRBJ2-2, the CDR3 gives the full variable domain: GAGVSQSPRYKVTKRGQDVTLRCDPISSHATLYWYQQALGQGPEFLTYFNYEAQPDKSGLPSDRFSAERPEGSISTLTIQRTEQRDSAMYRCASSPGLTNTGELFFGEGSRLTVL.

This rearrangement joins TRBV14 to TRBJ2-1, with D possibly being TRBD2 (6 bases). V shed 1 base and J shed 0 bases, with 13 bases lying between them. The germline V gene has CDR1 SGHDN and CDR2 FVKESK. The CDR3 totals 17 residues. The CDR3 spells CASSQVTGTRSYNEQFF. CDR3 DNA sequence: TGTGCCAGCAGCCAAGTTACCGGGACTCGCTCCTACAATGAGCAGTTCTTC.

V usage is TRBV5-1 and J usage is TRBJ2-4, with 13 positions matching TRBD2. CDR1 and CDR2 (germline): SGHRS, YFSETQ. This CDR3 is 21 amino acids long. V dropped 4 bases and J dropped 0; count of bases not matched to a gene: 16. The CDR3 DNA reads TGCGCCAGCAGCGTGACTAGCGGGGGGCGAGGGGAGTCCGTAGCCAAAAACATTCAGTACTTC. This sequence encodes CASSVTSGGRGESVAKNIQYF.

This chain joins TRBV6-5 and TRBJ1-2, with a tentative D call TRBD1 (6 bases). The V end lost 7 bases, the J end lost 4 bases, and 13 bases lay between the germline ends. This CDR3 spans 13 amino acids. The germline V gene has CDR1 MNHEY and CDR2 SVGAGI. The CDR3 sequence: CASTRQEFYGYTF. CDR3 nucleotide sequence: TGTGCCAGCACTAGACAGGAGTTCTATGGCTACACCTTC.

The rearrangement joins TRBV19 to TRBJ1-2; no definite D call. Trimming removed 3 bases from V and 3 bases from J, with 20 bases in between. The CDR3 totals 17 residues. Germline loops: CDR1 LNHDA, CDR2 SQIVND (reference sequence). The CDR3 spells CASSIIGATLGDYGYTF. The CDR3 DNA reads TGTGCCAGTAGTATTATCGGCGCTACCCTCGGGGACTATGGCTACACCTTC. The full variable domain, with the rest looked up from reference TRBV19 and TRBJ1-2, is DGGITQSPKYLFRKEGQNVTLSCEQNLNHDAMYWYRQDPGQGLRLIYYSQIVNDFQKGDIAEGYSVSREKKESFPLTVTSAQKNPTAFYLCASSIIGATLGDYGYTFGSGTRLTVV.

The V and J genes are TRBV7-2 and TRBJ1-5; 8 bases match TRBD1. The CDR3 length is 15 residues. Unmatched junction bases numbered 6, after V lost 4 bases and J lost 4 bases. Germline V gene data show CDR1 as SGHTA and CDR2 as FQGNSA. The CDR3 region is CASSWGTGSNQPQHF. The CDR3 DNA reads TGTGCCAGCAGCTGGGGGACAGGTAGTAATCAGCCCCAGCATTTT.

This chain uses TRBV19 with TRBJ1-5; weak D call: TRBD1 (6 bases). The germline V gene has CDR1 LNHDA and CDR2 SQIVND (reference sequence). The CDR3 spans 14 residues. Trimming cost V 4 bases and J 5 bases, with 12 bases left between them. The CDR3 DNA reads as TGTGCCAGTAGTAAGGGGAACAGGGATCAGCCCCAGCATTTT. It is translated as CASSKGNRDQPQHF.